This T cell receptor beta chain is drawn from a study of cytomegalovirus exposure and HLA in healthy donors. This PCR relied on a set of 60 Vbeta primers and 13 Jbeta primers. Clones were sequenced by immunoSEQ multiplex PCR, and TCRdb holds only the in-frame ones, with some missing. The sample lists about 190,000 clones; 79% were seen once. About this clone: In the same sample, other DNA sequences code for this CDR3.

The CDR3 runs to 11 residues. V lost 6 bases to trimming and J lost 2 bases, with 7 bases between them. In germline, CDR1 is DFQATT, CDR2 SNEGSKA (reference sequence). This TCR was recovered from a woman aged 18-29 years in good health and CMV-seronegative. Specimen: PBMCs. The rearrangement uses TRBV20-1 and TRBJ2-5; D uncertain. Here the CDR3 DNA reads TGCAGTGCACAGCTTCAAGAGACCCAGTACTTC. It specifies CSAQLQETQYF.